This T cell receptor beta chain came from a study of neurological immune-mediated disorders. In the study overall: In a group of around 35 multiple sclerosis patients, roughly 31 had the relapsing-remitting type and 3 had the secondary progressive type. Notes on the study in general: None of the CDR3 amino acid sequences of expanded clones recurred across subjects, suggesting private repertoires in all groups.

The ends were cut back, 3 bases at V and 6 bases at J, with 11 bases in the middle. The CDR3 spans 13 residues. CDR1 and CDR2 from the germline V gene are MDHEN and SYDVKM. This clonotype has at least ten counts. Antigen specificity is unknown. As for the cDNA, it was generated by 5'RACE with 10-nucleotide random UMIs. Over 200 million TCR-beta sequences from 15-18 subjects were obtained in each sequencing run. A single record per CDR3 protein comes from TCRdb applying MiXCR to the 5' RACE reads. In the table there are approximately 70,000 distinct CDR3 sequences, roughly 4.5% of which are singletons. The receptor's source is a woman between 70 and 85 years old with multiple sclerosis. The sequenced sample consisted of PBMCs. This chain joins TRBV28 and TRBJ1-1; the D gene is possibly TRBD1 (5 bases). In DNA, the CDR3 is TGTGCCAGCAGTTTGCAGGGAAGGGCTGAAGCTTTCTTT. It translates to CASSLQGRAEAFF.